A selection of T cell receptor beta chains follows, all from one sample in a study of pediatric ulcerative colitis. Assay: immunoSEQ multiplex PCR; the TCRdb copy retains only in-frame clones and omits some. Of around 61,000 clones listed, 86% are singletons. Sequenced: blood. The receptors come from a boy between 5 and 17 years old with severe ulcerative colitis. Each CDR3 is given with its conserved first and last residue. Each record gives: V gene, J gene, clone size, D gene, CDR3 DNA, CDR3 protein. The D gene is left open where the match is weak. Only part of the rows carry a size: once, few, many, or a class if the clone is expanded.

>TRBV7-9|TRBJ1-5|.|TRBD1
TGTGCCAGCAGCTTATACCTCGACAGGGGGCGGAATCAGCCCCAGCATTTT
CASSLYLDRGRNQPQHF
>TRBV7-6|TRBJ2-1|.|TRBD2
TGTGCCAGCAGCTTCTCCGGGGAAGCGGGGGGAAGGAATGAGCAGTTCTTC
CASSFSGEAGGRNEQFF
>TRBV25-1|TRBJ1-2|few|.
TGTGCCAGCAGTAAAACAGGGAAAAACTATGGCTACACCTTC
CASSKTGKNYGYTF
>TRBV28|TRBJ1-5|.|TRBD1
TGTGCCAGCAGTTATCACCGGGACAGGGGCTCCAATCAGCCCCAGCATTTT
CASSYHRDRGSNQPQHF
>TRBV6-6|TRBJ2-2|few|.
TGTGCCAGCAGTTATCGAGGGGATGGAACCGGGGAGCTGTTTTTT
CASSYRGDGTGELFF
>TRBV7-2|TRBJ2-7|.|TRBD1
TGTGCCAGCAGCTTAGGGTCAGGGGGCACAGCCTACGAGCAGTACTTC
CASSLGSGGTAYEQYF
>TRBV11-3|TRBJ1-1|.|.
TGTGCCAGCAGCAGCGCGGGCACTGAAGCTTTCTTT
CASSSAGTEAFF
>TRBV10-3|TRBJ1-1|.|.
TGTGCCATCAGTGAGTCGAAGTTGGGAAGAACTGAAGCTTTCTTT
CAISESKLGRTEAFF
>TRBV19|TRBJ2-3|.|.
TGTGCCAGTAGTATCGAGGGAACTAGCACAGATACGCAGTATTTT
CASSIEGTSTDTQYF
>TRBV4-3|TRBJ2-7|few|TRBD2
TGCGCCAGCAGCCAAGTTAGCGGGAGCTCGTACGAGCAGTACTTC
CASSQVSGSSYEQYF
>TRBV6-4|TRBJ2-5|.|TRBD1
TGTGCCAGCAGTATGCGACTGAGCAGGGGGTTACCGTACCAAGAGACCCAGTACTTC
CASSMRLSRGLPYQETQYF
>TRBV4-1|TRBJ1-1|once|.
TGCGCCAGCAGCCAAGACTGGGGGCCTGAAGCTTTCTTT
CASSQDWGPEAFF
>TRBV19|TRBJ1-5|.|.
TGTGCCAGTCGGTCGGGCGATCAGCCCCAGCATTTT
CASRSGDQPQHF
>TRBV4-1|TRBJ2-7|.|.
TGCGCCAGCAGCCAAGTAGGAGTCGGATCCTACGAGCAGTACTTC
CASSQVGVGSYEQYF
>TRBV2|TRBJ2-7|.|TRBD2
TGTGCCAGCTTAGCGGGAGGTTCCTACGAGCAGTACTTC
CASLAGGSYEQYF
>TRBV19|TRBJ1-1|.|.
TGTGCCAGTAGTATAACGTTAGGGGCTGAAGCTTTCTTT
CASSITLGAEAFF
>TRBV5-6|TRBJ2-2|.|TRBD2
TGTGCCAGCAGCTTGGGACTAGCGGGAGACACCGGGGAGCTGTTTTTT
CASSLGLAGDTGELFF
>TRBV18|TRBJ1-2|.|.
TGTGCCAGCTGTATAACACTGGGCCATGGCTACACCTTC
CASCITLGHGYTF
>TRBV27|TRBJ1-1|.|TRBD1
TGTGCCAGCAGCCATACAGGGGACACTGAAGCTTTCTTT
CASSHTGDTEAFF
>TRBV19|TRBJ2-3|few|TRBD2
TGTGCCAGTAGTATTACTAGCGGGGATACGCAGTATTTT
CASSITSGDTQYF
>TRBV6-5|TRBJ2-7|.|TRBD2
TGTGCCAGCAGCCCCGGACTAGCTGGCGAGCAGTACTTC
CASSPGLAGEQYF
>TRBV25-1|TRBJ2-3|.|TRBD2
TGTGCCAGCAGTGTGTCTAGCGGGAGGGATACGCAGTATTTT
CASSVSSGRDTQYF
>TRBV30|TRBJ2-7|.|TRBD2
TGTGCCTGGAAGCGGGGGAGCTCCTACGAGCAGTACTTC
CAWKRGSSYEQYF
>TRBV12-5|TRBJ2-2|.|.
TGTGCTAGTGCCCTCTCCGCTGGGACCTTCGAGCGGGAGCTGTTTTTT
CASALSAGTFERELFF
>TRBV19|TRBJ1-2|once|.
TGTGCCAGTACGGGTCCGGCGGGGGACTATGGCTACACCTTC
CASTGPAGDYGYTF
>TRBV11-3|TRBJ2-1|once|.
TGTGCCAGCAGCCCCCGGGTCACTCAATACAATGAGCAGTTCTTC
CASSPRVTQYNEQFF
>TRBV13|TRBJ2-7|.|TRBD1
TGTGCCAGCAGCTTAAAGGGACAGGGGCTCCACGAGCAGTACTTC
CASSLKGQGLHEQYF
>TRBV19|TRBJ1-3|.|.
TGTGCCAGTAGTGGGGGGGTCTCCTCTGGAAACACCATATATTTT
CASSGGVSSGNTIYF
>TRBV28|TRBJ2-1|.|TRBD2
TGTGCCAGCAGTCTCCCGGCTAGCGGGAGGTACAATGAGCAGTTCTTC
CASSLPASGRYNEQFF
>TRBV6-1|TRBJ2-1|.|.
TGTGCCTCTATCGGTGCGAGGGAGCAGTTCTTC
CASIGAREQFF
>TRBV2|TRBJ2-6|once|.
TGTGCCAGCAGCGCTCAGGGAACCGGGGCCAACGTCCTGACTTTC
CASSAQGTGANVLTF
>TRBV30|TRBJ2-1|.|.
TGTGCCTGGAGTCAAGATGGCGGTCCGCGGGATGAGCAGTTCTTC
CAWSQDGGPRDEQFF
>TRBV30|TRBJ1-1|.|.
TGTGCCTGGAGTCGTCCGATTTCCGGCACTTTGGTTTGGACTGAAGCTTTCTTT
CAWSRPISGTLVWTEAFF
>TRBV4-2|TRBJ2-2|.|TRBD2
TGTGCCAGCAGCCAAGAAAGCGGGAGAGTCACCGGGGAGCTGTTTTTT
CASSQESGRVTGELFF
>TRBV7-9|TRBJ2-7|.|TRBD1
TGTGCCAGCAGCGGCCCGGAACAGGGGTTCGACGAGCAGTACTTC
CASSGPEQGFDEQYF
>TRBV6-5|TRBJ2-7|.|TRBD2
TGTGCCAGCAGCCCCGGACTAGCGGGAGGGTACGAGCAGTACTTC
CASSPGLAGGYEQYF
>TRBV30|TRBJ1-4|once|.
TGTGCCTGGAGTGGCGGGAATAATGAAAAACTGTTTTTT
CAWSGGNNEKLFF
>TRBV6-1|TRBJ2-3|.|.
TGTGCCAGCAGTGAACAGGGGGGTTCCACAGATACGCAGTATTTT
CASSEQGGSTDTQYF
>TRBV27|TRBJ2-1|.|TRBD2
TGTGCCAGCAGTATCCGGACTAGCGGGGGGGACAATGAGCAGTTCTTC
CASSIRTSGGDNEQFF
>TRBV10-3|TRBJ2-1|.|TRBD2
TGTGCCATCAGTGAGTCGCGGGAGGGGTACAATGAGCAGTTCTTC
CAISESREGYNEQFF
>TRBV11-2|TRBJ2-7|.|TRBD2
TGTGCCAGCGCGAAAATACCGGGAGGGCCTTATGGCGAGCAGTACTTC
CASAKIPGGPYGEQYF
>TRBV21-1|TRBJ1-1|.|.
TGTGCCAGCACCGCAGGGGGTTTTGAAGCTTTCTTT
CASTAGGFEAFF
>TRBV15|TRBJ2-4|.|.
TGTGCCATCCAAGGCGTCGCCAAAAACATTCAGTACTTC
CAIQGVAKNIQYF
>TRBV6-6|TRBJ2-7|.|.
TGTGCCAGCAGCCGGGGGGCGCCGCGCCCCGAGCAGTACTTC
CASSRGAPRPEQYF
>TRBV13|TRBJ2-1|.|.
TGTGCCAGCAGCTTATTAGACGCCACGCCTGAGCAGTTCTTC
CASSLLDATPEQFF
>TRBV5-4|TRBJ2-1|.|.
TGTGCCAGCAGCCGTTTAGACCCGGATGAGCAGTTCTTC
CASSRLDPDEQFF
>TRBV14|TRBJ2-2|.|.
TGTGCCAGCAGCTCCGGGAGGAACACCGGGGAGCTGTTTTTT
CASSSGRNTGELFF